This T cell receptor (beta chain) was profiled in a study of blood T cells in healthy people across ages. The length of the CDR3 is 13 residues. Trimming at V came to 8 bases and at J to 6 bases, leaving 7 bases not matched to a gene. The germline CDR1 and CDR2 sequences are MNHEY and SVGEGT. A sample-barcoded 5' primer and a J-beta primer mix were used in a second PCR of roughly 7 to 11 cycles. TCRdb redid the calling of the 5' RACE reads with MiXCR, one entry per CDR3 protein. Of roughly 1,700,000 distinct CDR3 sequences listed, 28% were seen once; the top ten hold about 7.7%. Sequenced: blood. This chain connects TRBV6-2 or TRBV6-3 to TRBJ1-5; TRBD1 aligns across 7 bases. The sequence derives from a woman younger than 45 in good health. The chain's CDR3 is CASRTTGSQPQHF. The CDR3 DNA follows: TGTGCCAGCCGGACGACAGGGTCTCAGCCCCAGCATTTT.